The next 17 T cell receptor beta chains were all read from a single sample in a study of blood T cells in healthy people across ages. Alongside a J-beta primer mix, a sample-barcoded 5' primer served in a second PCR lasting about 7 to 11 cycles. TCRdb independently ran MiXCR on the 5' RACE reads; one entry per CDR3 protein. The sample holds 1.5 million to 2 million distinct CDR3 sequences, approximately 32% seen once. Sequencing was carried out using blood. The receptor set was obtained from a woman in her 30s in good health.

This clonotype was counted only a few times. V is TRBV7-7 and J is TRBJ2-1, with 8 bases lining up with TRBD2. Per the germline V gene, CDR1 is SSHAT and CDR2 is FNYEAQ (reference sequence). Unmatched junction bases numbered 9, after V lost 1 base and J lost 4 bases. This CDR3 spans 17 amino acids. CDR3 sequence reads: CASSLGLSSGGYNEQFF. CDR3 nucleotide sequence: TGTGCCAGCAGCTTAGGTCTATCGAGCGGGGGATACAATGAGCAGTTCTTC. Full variable domain (rest looked up from reference TRBV7-7 and TRBJ2-1): GAGVSQSPRYKVTKRGQDVTLRCDPISSHATLYWYQQALGQGPEFLTYFNYEAQPDKSGLPSDRFSAERPEGSISTLTIQRTEQRDSAMYRCASSLGLSSGGYNEQFFGPGTRLTVL.

The chain employs TRBV7-9 and TRBJ2-5; TRBD2 matches at 8 bases. This CDR3 region has 15 residues. The J segment lost 5 bases and the V segment lost 0 bases, leaving 5 bases of the junction unmatched. Germline V gives CDR1 SEHNR, CDR2 FQNEAQ (reference sequence). CDR3 in amino acids: CASSLAGLVGETQYF. The CDR3 region has the DNA TGTGCCAGCAGCTTAGCGGGACTAGTTGGGGAGACCCAGTACTTC.

This clonotype came up a few times. V and J are TRBV27 and TRBJ2-1, with D tentatively TRBD2 (6 bases). Looked up from germline, CDR1 is MNHEY and CDR2 is SMNVEV (reference sequence). Trimming stripped 2 bases from V and 2 bases from J, with 13 bases between. This CDR3 is 16 amino acids long. CDR3 residues: CASSLGTGGTYNEQFF. In DNA form, the CDR3 reads TGTGCCAGCAGTTTAGGGACGGGCGGGACCTACAATGAGCAGTTCTTC.

The chain is built from TRBV6-1 and TRBJ2-1; D not resolved. CDR3 length: 15 residues. The V gene lost 6 bases and the J gene lost 1 base, with 13 bases spanning the gap. The V gene's germline CDR1 is MNHNS and CDR2 SASEGT. DNA of the CDR3: TGTGCCAGCAGCAAGGGTTGGGGTTCCTACAATGAGCAGTTCTTC. Translating it yields CASSKGWGSYNEQFF.

The V call is TRBV20-1, the J call TRBJ2-5; TRBD2 matches at 12 bases. The V gene's germline CDR1 is DFQATT and CDR2 SNEGSKA (reference sequence). The trim removed 3 bases at V and 5 bases at J, leaving 7 bases unmatched. The CDR3 runs 15 residues. The CDR3 sequence is CSARLAGGRRETQYF. CDR3 DNA: TGCAGTGCTAGGCTAGCGGGAGGGCGACGCGAGACCCAGTACTTC.

This clonotype has a handful of counts. The V gene is TRBV10-2, the J gene TRBJ2-7, with 10 positions matching TRBD2. CDR1 is WSHSY, CDR2 SAAADI, per germline. This CDR3 spans 16 amino acids. After removal of 2 bases from V and 3 bases from J, the junction contained 7 bases not matched to a gene. CDR3 residues: CASSEASSGRVYEQYF. CDR3 bases: TGCGCCAGCAGTGAGGCTTCTAGCGGGAGAGTCTACGAGCAGTACTTC.

V usage is TRBV18 and J usage is TRBJ1-6; D possibly corresponds to TRBD1 (6 bases). V was trimmed by 3 bases and J by 11 bases, leaving 26 bases between them. The germline gives CDR1 KGHSH, CDR2 LQKENI. CDR3 length equals 18 residues. The CDR3 protein is CASSPTTAGDRSVPPLHF. In DNA, the CDR3 is TGTGCCAGCTCACCGACAACTGCCGGCGACAGGTCGGTTCCACCCCTCCACTTT.

The gene calls are TRBV27 and TRBJ2-5; 9 positions agree with TRBD1. Germline CDR1 and CDR2: MNHEY and SMNVEV (reference sequence). The J segment lost 5 bases and the V segment lost 6 bases, leaving 13 bases of the junction unmatched. The CDR3 spans 16 residues. Written as DNA, the CDR3 is TGTGCCAGCAGCCTAAGAACAGGGACAGGGTCGGAGACCCAGTACTTC. Translated, it gives CASSLRTGTGSETQYF.

V usage is TRBV5-6 and J usage is TRBJ2-4; a possible D gene is TRBD1 (6 bases). The better agreement between TRBJ2-7 and the DNA end casts doubt on the J call. The CDR3 consists of 15 residues. The germline V gene has CDR1 SGHDT and CDR2 YYEEEE. In nucleotides, the CDR3 is TGTGCCAGCAGCTTGGGGGGACAAACTTGCTACGAGCAGTACTTC. Translating it yields CASSLGGQTCYEQYF.

This clonotype showed up many times. The V call is TRBV29-1, the J call TRBJ2-3; the D gene is possibly TRBD1 (5 bases). The V and J ends lost 2 bases and 4 bases respectively, with 7 bases between them. This CDR3 is 12 amino acids long. Germline CDR1 SQVTM, CDR2 ANQGSEA. The CDR3 bases are TGCAGCGTTGAACAGGGCCCAGATACGCAGTATTTT. It yields the protein CSVEQGPDTQYF.

The genes are TRBV11-2 and TRBJ2-3; 10 nucleotides agree with TRBD2. V lost 0 bases and J lost 3; bases outside the gene matches: 6. The germline V gene has CDR1 SGHAT and CDR2 FQNNGV. The CDR3 extends over 17 amino acids. The CDR3 here is CASSLDISGGLTDTQYF. CDR3 in DNA: TGTGCCAGCAGCTTAGATATTAGCGGGGGGTTGACAGATACGCAGTATTTT.

The genes are TRBV6-1 and TRBJ1-2; 9 bases align to TRBD1. The V segment lost 5 bases and the J segment 6 bases; nucleotides outside the gene matches: 7. This CDR3 spans 14 amino acids. Germline CDR1 MNHNS, CDR2 SASEGT. The CDR3 nucleotides read TGTGCCAGCAGTCTAACAGGGGGCGGCAATGGCTACACCTTC. Protein: CASSLTGGGNGYTF.

This clonotype was detected a few times. The J gene is TRBJ2-1, the V gene TRBV15, with 8 bases fitting TRBD2. The CDR3 spans 12 residues. V was clipped by 8 bases and J by 7 bases; unmatched bases: 4. In germline, CDR1 is LNHNV, CDR2 YYDKDF (reference sequence). CDR3 in DNA: TGTGCCACCCTTGGCGGGAGGAATGAGCAGTTCTTC. Translating gives CATLGGRNEQFF.

About this clonotype itself: A read error may explain this, as a much larger clone is one base away. This rearrangement joins TRBV29-1 to TRBJ1-2; D is uncertain. Deletions cut 7 bases from V and 7 bases from J, with 16 bases between. The CDR3 consists of 12 residues. Per germline, CDR1 SQVTM and CDR2 ANQGSEA. DNA of the CDR3: TGCAGCGGTGACGGACGGCTAGCTGGCTACACCTTC. Residues: CSGDGRLAGYTF. Full variable domain (rest looked up from reference TRBV29-1 and TRBJ1-2): SAVISQKPSRDICQRGTSLTIQCQVDSQVTMMFWYRQQPGQSLTLIATANQGSEATYESGFVIDKFPISRPNLTFSTLTVSNMSPEDSSIYLCSGDGRLAGYTFGSGTRLTVV.

The gene calls are TRBV18 and TRBJ2-7, with a tentative D call TRBD1 (5 bases). Germline loops: CDR1 KGHSH, CDR2 LQKENI. This CDR3 comprises 14 residues. The V gene lost 1 base and the J gene lost 3 bases, with 10 bases spanning the gap. CDR3: CASSPQGHLYEQYF. CDR3 DNA: TGTGCCAGCTCACCACAAGGACACCTCTACGAGCAGTACTTC. Together with reference TRBV18 and TRBJ2-7, the CDR3 gives the full variable domain: NAGVMQNPRHLVRRRGQEARLRCSPMKGHSHVYWYRQLPEEGLKFMVYLQKENIIDESGMPKERFSAEFPKEGPSILRIQQVVRGDSAAYFCASSPQGHLYEQYFGPGTRLTVT.

This clonotype appeared a few times. The rearrangement uses TRBV20-1 and TRBJ2-3, with 10 bases identical to TRBD2. CDR1 and CDR2 from the germline V gene are DFQATT and SNEGSKA (reference sequence). The CDR3 has 17 amino acids. Unmatched junction bases numbered 9, after V lost 3 bases and J lost 0 bases. The CDR3 sequence: CSASRAGGGPSTDTQYF. The DNA of the CDR3 is TGCAGTGCTAGTAGAGCGGGGGGGGGCCCTAGCACAGATACGCAGTATTTT.

This clonotype was seen more than once but under ten times. The V gene is TRBV5-1, the J gene TRBJ2-3; no definite D call. There are 14 residues in the CDR3. V lost 7 bases and J lost 3, with 15 bases in between. Germline CDR1 reads SGHRS; CDR2 reads YFSETQ. This CDR3 is CASHLGPATDTQYF. CDR3 DNA: TGCGCCAGCCACCTCGGTCCAGCAACAGATACGCAGTATTTT. The full variable domain, completed using reference TRBV5-1 and TRBJ2-3, is KAGVTQTPRYLIKTRGQQVTLSCSPISGHRSVSWYQQTPGQGLQFLFEYFSETQRNKGNFPGRFSGRQFSNSRSEMNVSTLELGDSALYLCASHLGPATDTQYFGPGTRLTVL.